This TCR beta chain stems from a study of blood T cell repertoires in COVID-19. The overall study: In each case, the material was cDNA or gDNA derived from T cells, B-cell-depleted T cells, or PBMCs.

The repertoire was sequenced with immunoSEQ multiplex PCR; TCRdb's copy has only in-frame clones and lacks some. The profile shows tens of thousands of clones, around 83% of them singletons. Per germline, CDR1 WNHNN and CDR2 SYGVQD (reference sequence). With 3 bases removed from V and 4 bases from J, the gap between germline ends came to 17 bases. CDR3 length: 16 residues. The TCR sequence derives from a man of 80 years or more with active COVID-19. Sequencing was performed on peripheral blood. The chain couples TRBV10-1 to TRBJ2-3, with D maybe TRBD2 (5 bases). The CDR3 reads CASSDNWRSKADTQYF. Written as DNA, the CDR3 is TGCGCCAGCAGTGATAATTGGAGGAGTAAGGCAGATACGCAGTATTTT.